One sample yielded the 27 T cell receptor beta chains listed below, sequenced in a study of blood T cell repertoires in COVID-19. Generated by immunoSEQ multiplex PCR, the TCRdb table keeps only in-frame clones and is missing some. This sample has 310,000 or so clones, with approximately 82% found just once. The sequenced sample was peripheral blood. These TCRs come from a woman between 50 and 59 years old with acute or convalescent COVID-19.

The sample holds one count of this clone. The chain uses TRBV30 and TRBJ2-3, with a possible D match to TRBD2 (6 bases). Trimming removed 8 bases at V and 0 bases at J, with 15 bases between. There are 14 residues in the CDR3. From germline, CDR1 is GTSNPN and CDR2 SVGIG (reference sequence). In DNA, the CDR3 is TGTGCCGGATTACACCGGGGGAGCACAGATACGCAGTATTTT. Its translation: CAGLHRGSTDTQYF.

This chain uses TRBV28 with TRBJ2-2; D is perhaps TRBD1 (6 bases). The germline gives CDR1 MDHEN, CDR2 SYDVKM. V gave up 2 bases and J gave up 8 bases, with 12 bases separating them. CDR3 size: 14 residues. CDR3: CASSLDRRTGELFF. In nucleotides, the CDR3 is TGTGCCAGCAGTTTAGACAGGAGGACGGGGGAGCTGTTTTTT.

V gene TRBV30 combines with J gene TRBJ2-5; 10 bases match TRBD2. With 3 bases clipped from V and 4 bases from J, the junction kept 2 bases outside the gene matches. Looked up from germline, CDR1 is GTSNPN and CDR2 is SVGIG (reference sequence). CDR3 length equals 13 residues. The CDR3 DNA is TGTGCCTGGAGGGGGACTAGCGCAGAGACCCAGTACTTC. Translation gives CAWRGTSAETQYF.

The chain is built from TRBV7-7 and TRBJ2-5; weak D call: TRBD1 (6 bases). The V and J ends lost 5 bases and 1 base respectively, with 20 bases between them. From germline, CDR1 is SSHAT and CDR2 FNYEAQ (reference sequence). This CDR3 is 17 amino acids long. CDR3 DNA sequence: TGTGCCAGCAGCCCAACAGCAGGGGTGGGGCTCCAAGAGACCCAGTACTTC. It encodes CASSPTAGVGLQETQYF.

This clone has just one count. The V call is TRBV7-9, the J call TRBJ2-1, with D perhaps matching TRBD2 (6 bases). Germline lookup yields CDR1 SEHNR and CDR2 FQNEAQ (reference sequence). Trimming pared 4 bases from V and 0 bases from J, leaving 13 bases between. The CDR3 spans 16 residues. The CDR3 DNA is TGTGCCAGCAGCTCCCACGACGGGAGCTCCTACAATGAGCAGTTCTTC. It yields the protein CASSSHDGSSYNEQFF. The full variable domain, rest sourced from reference TRBV7-9 and TRBJ2-1, is DTGVSQNPRHKITKRGQNVTFRCDPISEHNRLYWYRQTLGQGPEFLTYFQNEAQLEKSRLLSDRFSAERPKGSFSTLEIQRTEQGDSAMYLCASSSHDGSSYNEQFFGPGTRLTVL.

This clone was recorded only once. The J gene is TRBJ2-7, the V gene TRBV6-5; TRBD1 aligns across 7 bases. This CDR3 has 15 amino acids. Germline assignment: CDR1 MNHEY and CDR2 SVGAGI. The junction had 9 bases not matched to a gene; V was cut back by 7 bases and J by 0 bases. CDR3: CASTKGATSSYEQYV. The CDR3 DNA reads as TGTGCCAGCACTAAGGGGGCGACAAGCTCCTACGAGCAGTACGTC.

The sample holds a few counts of this clone. The rearrangement joins TRBV7-2 to TRBJ1-5; D is uncertain. This CDR3 contains 12 residues. Trimming took off 5 bases at V and 6 bases at J, with 8 bases between the two ends. The germline gives CDR1 SGHTA, CDR2 FQGNSA. CDR3 DNA: TGTGCCAGCAGCCGGCCGGGTCAGCCCCAGCATTTT. Translating it yields CASSRPGQPQHF.

This clone was seen more than once but under ten times. The V gene is TRBV11-3, the J gene TRBJ2-1, with 11 bases that match TRBD2. V shed 3 bases and J 5 bases; nucleotides not matched to a gene: 3. This CDR3 contains 15 residues. The germline gives CDR1 SGHNT, CDR2 YENEEA. This CDR3 is CASSFSSGRNNEQFF. Written as DNA, the CDR3 is TGTGCCAGCAGCTTCTCTAGCGGGAGGAACAATGAGCAGTTCTTC.

The gene calls are TRBV6-5 and TRBJ1-1, with D perhaps matching TRBD1 (6 bases). This CDR3 contains 14 residues. The germline gives CDR1 MNHEY, CDR2 SVGAGI. Trimming took 6 bases from V and 4 from J, leaving 15 bases between them. The CDR3 reads CASSQTGRATEAFF. DNA for the CDR3: TGTGCCAGCAGCCAAACAGGGAGGGCCACTGAAGCTTTCTTT.

This clone came up once. J is TRBJ1-3 and V is TRBV6-5, with 9 positions matching TRBD1. Germline CDR1 and CDR2: MNHEY and SVGAGI. V lost 6 bases, J lost 9 bases, and 12 bases stayed unmatched. The CDR3 runs 15 residues. The CDR3 reads CASRAQGAVRGTIYF. As DNA, the CDR3 is TGTGCCAGCAGAGCACAGGGGGCAGTCCGGGGCACCATATATTTT.

This chain uses TRBV10-3 with TRBJ2-5; no definite D call. The germline V gene encodes CDR1 ENHRY and CDR2 SYGVKD. The CDR3 sequence is 14 residues long. Trimming took off 2 bases at V and 1 base at J, with 8 bases between the two ends. CDR3 in amino acids: CAISEELVQETQYF. The DNA of the CDR3 is TGTGCCATCAGTGAGGAGCTAGTCCAAGAGACCCAGTACTTC.

The J gene is TRBJ1-3, the V gene TRBV27; D gene unclear. V lost 5 bases to trimming and J lost 0 bases, with 20 bases between them. This CDR3 contains 18 residues. Germline V gene data show CDR1 as MNHEY and CDR2 as SMNVEV (reference sequence). The CDR3 DNA follows: TGTGCCAGCAGTACCCTGGATTGGCGGGGAGTCTCTGGAAACACCATATATTTT. It specifies CASSTLDWRGVSGNTIYF.

CDR3 sequence: CASSFGHTTDTQYF. CDR3 nucleotide sequence: TGTGCCAGCAGCTTTGGACACACCACAGATACGCAGTATTTT. V and J are TRBV3-1 (or the pseudogene TRBV3-2) and TRBJ2-3, with D tentatively TRBD1 (5 bases). Trimming left V 5 bases short and J 2 bases short, with 11 bases between. The CDR3 consists of 14 residues. CDR1 is LGHDT and CDR2 is YNNKEL in the germline V gene (reference sequence).

The V and J genes are TRBV7-9 and TRBJ2-2; a weak D match, TRBD1 (6 bases). Germline lookup yields CDR1 SEHNR and CDR2 FQNEAQ (reference sequence). The CDR3 is 16 amino acids. V was pared by 5 bases and J by 1 base, with 14 bases between. The DNA of the CDR3 is TGTGCCAGCAGCCTCAGCAGGACAGTGAACACCGGGGAGCTGTTTTTT. This codes for CASSLSRTVNTGELFF.

This chain links TRBV5-8 with TRBJ1-1; TRBD1 matches 7 bases. The CDR3 sequence is 16 residues long. Looked up from germline, CDR1 is SGHTS and CDR2 is YDEGEE. V dropped 3 bases and J dropped 1; count of bases not matched to a gene: 9. The CDR3 here is CASSSGQVGQNTEAFF. CDR3 coding DNA: TGTGCCAGCAGCTCCGGACAGGTTGGACAGAACACTGAAGCTTTCTTT.

The DNA of the CDR3 is TGTGCCAGCAGCCCTTCAGGGGGAGGTAGCAATCAGCCCCAGCATTTT. This encodes CASSPSGGGSNQPQHF. The chain is built from TRBV5-5 and TRBJ1-5, with TRBD1 matching over 7 bases. The CDR3 length is 16 residues. The junction had 7 bases not matched to a gene; V was cut back by 4 bases and J by 0 bases. Per germline, CDR1 SGHKS and CDR2 YYEKEE (reference sequence).

This clone was seen just once. The CDR3 spells CASRGGIDEQFF. Here the CDR3 DNA reads TGTGCCAGCCGGGGGGGTATCGATGAGCAGTTCTTC. J is TRBJ2-1 and V is TRBV2; 8 bases align to TRBD2. The CDR3 length is 12 residues. V lost 8 bases, J lost 8 bases, and 5 bases stayed unmatched. The germline V gene encodes CDR1 SNHLY and CDR2 FYNNEI.

This clone was detected once. The V call is TRBV5-1, the J call TRBJ1-2, with TRBD1 identical over 8 bases. V was clipped by 1 base and J by 2 bases; unmatched bases: 4. The V gene's germline CDR1 is SGHRS and CDR2 YFSETQ. This CDR3 spans 15 amino acids. For the CDR3, the DNA is TGCGCCAGCAGCTTGAGGCAGGGGGCCAACTATGGCTACACCTTC. Protein sequence: CASSLRQGANYGYTF.

This chain links TRBV28 with TRBJ1-2, with TRBD1 matching over 8 bases. V shed 2 bases, J shed 4 bases, and the junction held 3 bases outside the gene matches. This CDR3 has 14 amino acids. The germline V gene encodes CDR1 MDHEN and CDR2 SYDVKM. The CDR3 DNA sequence: TGTGCCAGCAGTTTAGCAGGGGGCGGCTATGGCTACACCTTC. This translates into CASSLAGGGYGYTF.

The chain joins TRBV20-1 to TRBJ2-7; D is undetermined. The ends were cut back, 1 base at V and 4 bases at J, with 5 bases in the middle. Germline V gene sequence: CDR1 DFQATT, CDR2 SNEGSKA (reference sequence). The CDR3 length is 11 residues. The CDR3 DNA is TGCAGTGCTAGAGTCCAGTACGAGCAGTACTTC. Protein product: CSARVQYEQYF.

The chain carries TRBV19 and TRBJ1-1, with no clear D. CDR1 and CDR2 (germline): LNHDA, SQIVND (reference sequence). This CDR3 comprises 15 residues. Trimming took 0 bases from V and 5 from J, leaving 13 bases between them. The CDR3 nucleotides are TGTGCCAGTAGTATAGATAAGGCAGGCCGGACTGAAGCTTTCTTT. This encodes CASSIDKAGRTEAFF.

The CDR3 DNA follows: TGTGCCAGCAGTGAAGCGACAGGGACCGGGGCCAACGTCCTGACTTTC. Encoded protein: CASSEATGTGANVLTF. The chain employs TRBV2 and TRBJ2-6; 7 positions agree with TRBD1. The V gene end was trimmed by 0 bases and the J gene end by 4 bases; junction bases not matched to a gene: 3. The CDR3 runs 16 residues. Per germline, CDR1 SNHLY and CDR2 FYNNEI.

The V gene is TRBV24-1, the J gene TRBJ2-2, with a possible D match to TRBD2 (5 bases). The CDR3 loop spans 15 amino acids. Trimming took 1 base from V and 5 from J, leaving 10 bases between them. Germline assignment: CDR1 KGHDR and CDR2 SFDVKD. As DNA, the CDR3 is TGTGCCACCAGTGATTTCGGACTGGGAACCGGGGAGCTGTTTTTT. It is translated as CATSDFGLGTGELFF.

CDR3 region: CASSQTRNQPQHF. The CDR3, as DNA: TGTGCCAGCAGCCAAACAAGAAATCAGCCCCAGCATTTT. The rearrangement joins TRBV14 to TRBJ1-5; D unresolved. CDR1 and CDR2 (germline): SGHDN, FVKESK. The germline V and J ends were trimmed by 2 bases and 4 bases, with 6 bases remaining between them. There are 13 residues in the CDR3.

The V call is TRBV12-3 or TRBV12-4, the J call TRBJ1-2; 7 nucleotides line up with TRBD1. V trimming: 10 bases; J trimming: 4 bases; junction bases outside the gene matches: 9. The CDR3 covers 13 residues. The CDR3 is CANSRDRAYGYTF. DNA of the CDR3: TGTGCCAACAGCCGAGACAGGGCCTATGGCTACACCTTC.

The chain is built from TRBV12-5 and TRBJ1-2; a weak D match, TRBD1 (5 bases). Between the trimmed V and J ends, which lost 5 bases and 3 bases, there was a span of 13 bases. Germline CDR1 reads LGHNT; CDR2 reads FRNRAP. The CDR3 sequence is 14 residues long. CDR3 in DNA: TGTGCTAGTGGTACCTGGGGCGAGGACTATGGCTACACCTTC. Amino acid sequence: CASGTWGEDYGYTF.

The V call is TRBV27, the J call TRBJ1-1; 8 positions match TRBD1. The CDR3 length is 15 residues. V lost 6 bases and J lost 9; bases outside the gene matches: 15. Germline V gene data show CDR1 as MNHEY and CDR2 as SMNVEV (reference sequence). The CDR3 region is CASSPQGAPDVKAFF. DNA of the CDR3: TGTGCCAGCAGCCCCCAGGGGGCCCCGGACGTGAAAGCTTTCTTT.